The rows below give T cell receptor beta chains drawn from one sample of a study of T cells in localized non-small cell lung cancer. The assay was immunoSEQ multiplex PCR, and TCRdb's table has in-frame clones only and misses some. Of 1,000 to 1,500 clones in the sample, 35% to 40% are singletons; the top ten hold around 12%. Sequenced material: lung tumor tissue, taken before any cancer treatment. All receptors come from a male donor at least 60 years old with stage II squamous cell lung carcinoma. The CDR3 runs from the conserved cysteine through the conserved F or W. Fields, in order: J gene, D gene, V gene, clone size, CDR3 DNA, CDR3 protein. D genes are given only for firm matches. Size is stated for part of the rows, as once, few or many counts, or as a class when the clone is expanded.

j_call: TRBJ2-7
d_call: .
v_call: TRBV11-3
clone_size: few
cdr3_nt: TGTGCCAGCAGCTTACACCAGGGCCCTTCCTACGAGCAGTACTTC
cdr3_aa: CASSLHQGPSYEQYF

j_call: TRBJ1-3
d_call: TRBD1
v_call: TRBV29-1
clone_size: .
cdr3_nt: TGCAGTTGGACAGGGGCTGGAAACACCATATATTTT
cdr3_aa: CSWTGAGNTIYF

j_call: TRBJ2-5
d_call: .
v_call: TRBV12-5
clone_size: .
cdr3_nt: TGTGCTAGTGGTATCCGGGACGAAGGGACCCAGTACTTC
cdr3_aa: CASGIRDEGTQYF

j_call: TRBJ1-2
d_call: .
v_call: TRBV30
clone_size: .
cdr3_nt: TGTGCCTGGAGTGTATCTGGGCGCGGCTACACCTTC
cdr3_aa: CAWSVSGRGYTF

j_call: TRBJ1-4
d_call: .
v_call: TRBV1
clone_size: medium-sized
cdr3_nt: TGCGCCAGCAGCTTAAGACAAGGAACTAATGAAAAACTGTTTTTT
cdr3_aa: CASSLRQGTNEKLFF

j_call: TRBJ1-2
d_call: TRBD1
v_call: TRBV6-8
clone_size: few
cdr3_nt: TGTGCCAGCAGTGCGTCCCGGGACAGGGGCCGCACCTTC
cdr3_aa: CASSASRDRGRTF

j_call: TRBJ2-5
d_call: TRBD1
v_call: TRBV11-3
clone_size: medium-sized
cdr3_nt: TGTGCCAGCAGCCCCGGGACAGGGTGGGCGACCCAGTACTTC
cdr3_aa: CASSPGTGWATQYF

j_call: TRBJ2-2
d_call: TRBD2
v_call: TRBV9
clone_size: .
cdr3_nt: TGTGCCAGCAGCAGACTAGCGGGAGAAGGGGAGCTGTTTTTT
cdr3_aa: CASSRLAGEGELFF

j_call: TRBJ2-7
d_call: TRBD1
v_call: TRBV28
clone_size: few
cdr3_nt: TGTGCCAGCAGTTCTACGAGACAGGGCCCCTCCTACGAGCAGTACTTC
cdr3_aa: CASSSTRQGPSYEQYF

j_call: TRBJ2-3
d_call: TRBD2
v_call: TRBV6-8
clone_size: large
cdr3_nt: TGTGCCAGCAGTGACTCGGATGCGGGGGGCGCAGATACGCAGTATTTT
cdr3_aa: CASSDSDAGGADTQYF

j_call: TRBJ1-2
d_call: .
v_call: TRBV19
clone_size: .
cdr3_nt: TGTGCCAGTAGTATACCCTCCCCGGGCCCCAACTATGGCTACACCTTC
cdr3_aa: CASSIPSPGPNYGYTF

j_call: TRBJ2-2
d_call: .
v_call: TRBV9
clone_size: medium-sized
cdr3_nt: TGTGCCAGCAGCCCCAGGGCGGACGGGGAGCTGTTTTTT
cdr3_aa: CASSPRADGELFF

j_call: TRBJ1-1
d_call: .
v_call: TRBV6-8
clone_size: few
cdr3_nt: TGTGCCAGCAGTTATGGGGGAACGGGGGTTGAAGCTTTCTTT
cdr3_aa: CASSYGGTGVEAFF

j_call: TRBJ1-5
d_call: TRBD1
v_call: TRBV18
clone_size: .
cdr3_nt: TGTGTCAGCTCACTAAACAGACAGGGCCGCAATCAGCCCCAGCATTTT
cdr3_aa: CVSSLNRQGRNQPQHF

j_call: TRBJ2-7
d_call: .
v_call: TRBV18
clone_size: .
cdr3_nt: TGTGCCAGCTCTACCAAGACCCTAGCCTACGAGCAGTACTTC
cdr3_aa: CASSTKTLAYEQYF

j_call: TRBJ2-1
d_call: .
v_call: TRBV18
clone_size: .
cdr3_nt: TGTGCCAGCTCGCTACTGGACCTACTCTACAATGAGCAGTTCTTC
cdr3_aa: CASSLLDLLYNEQFF

j_call: TRBJ1-1
d_call: .
v_call: TRBV30
clone_size: .
cdr3_nt: TGTGCCTGGAGTGAAGGGTGGAGGGCTGAAGCTTTCTTT
cdr3_aa: CAWSEGWRAEAFF

j_call: TRBJ2-7
d_call: TRBD1
v_call: TRBV14
clone_size: .
cdr3_nt: TGTGCCAGCAACTCCAGGACAGGTGATTACGAGCAGTACTTC
cdr3_aa: CASNSRTGDYEQYF

j_call: TRBJ1-4
d_call: .
v_call: TRBV9
clone_size: few
cdr3_nt: TGTGCCAGCAGCCCCCTCAGCAGGGGCGAAGGAAAACTGTTTTTT
cdr3_aa: CASSPLSRGEGKLFF

j_call: TRBJ2-1
d_call: .
v_call: TRBV19
clone_size: .
cdr3_nt: TGTGCCAGTAGTAGGGATTCTAGCCTGAGCTCCTACAATGAGCAGTTCTTC
cdr3_aa: CASSRDSSLSSYNEQFF

j_call: TRBJ2-7
d_call: .
v_call: TRBV11-3
clone_size: medium-sized
cdr3_nt: TGTGCCAGCAGCTCCAGGCGGCACAGCTCCTACGAGCAGTACTTC
cdr3_aa: CASSSRRHSSYEQYF

j_call: TRBJ1-1
d_call: .
v_call: TRBV14
clone_size: .
cdr3_nt: TGTGCCAGCAGCCAAGAAGGGTCCAGGGGTGGCACTGAAGCTTTCTTT
cdr3_aa: CASSQEGSRGGTEAFF

j_call: TRBJ2-7
d_call: .
v_call: TRBV5-1
clone_size: .
cdr3_nt: TGCGCCAGCATGCCACGCCAGAGAAGCCACGAGCAGTACTTC
cdr3_aa: CASMPRQRSHEQYF

j_call: TRBJ1-5
d_call: TRBD1
v_call: TRBV19
clone_size: .
cdr3_nt: TGTGCCAGTACCCCGGGACAGGGCCTCTTTCAGCGAAATCAGCCCCAGCATTTT
cdr3_aa: CASTPGQGLFQRNQPQHF

j_call: TRBJ1-1
d_call: .
v_call: TRBV6-8
clone_size: .
cdr3_nt: TGTGCCAGCAGCCGCATTACGGGGGGAACTGAAGCTTTCTTT
cdr3_aa: CASSRITGGTEAFF

j_call: TRBJ1-5
d_call: .
v_call: TRBV6-8
clone_size: .
cdr3_nt: TGTGCCAGCAGGGGACAATGGGTGGGGGGCAATCAGCCCCAGCATTTT
cdr3_aa: CASRGQWVGGNQPQHF

j_call: TRBJ2-7
d_call: TRBD1
v_call: TRBV15
clone_size: .
cdr3_nt: TGTGCCACCAGCAGAGATCCGATACAGGGGCTAGGGCAGTACTTC
cdr3_aa: CATSRDPIQGLGQYF

j_call: TRBJ1-1
d_call: .
v_call: TRBV6-8
clone_size: .
cdr3_nt: TGTGCCAGCAAGGGCTTCATGAACACTGAAGCTTTCTTT
cdr3_aa: CASKGFMNTEAFF